Shown below are 9 T cell receptor beta chains from a single sample sequenced in a study of T cells in Graves' hyperthyroidism and ophthalmopathy. TCR beta CDR3 sequences were amplified from RNA transcripts. First-round RT-PCR of the TCR CDR3 relied on the HTBI primer set. TCRdb re-called the multiplex PCR reads through MiXCR, storing one row per CDR3 protein. The sample shows 600,000 or so distinct CDR3 sequences, approximately 15% of them seen only once. The sequenced material came from blood. These receptors came from a woman between 18 and 29 years old with Graves' ophthalmopathy.

This clonotype has a count of ten or more. A read error is possible here, since a much larger clone lies one base away. The genes are TRBV7-9 and TRBJ1-1, with 7 nucleotides matching TRBD1. Germline V lookup: CDR1 SEHNR, CDR2 FQNEAQ (reference sequence). This CDR3 is 13 amino acids long. V was pared by 6 bases and J by 1 base, with 2 bases of the junction left unmatched. The CDR3 sequence is CASSWTGNTEAFF. The CDR3 DNA sequence: TGTGCCAGCAGTTGGACAGGGAACACTGAAGCTTTCTTT.

This clonotype was counted ten times or more. CDR3 nucleotide sequence: TGTGCCAGCAGTCGGCCCCCTAACAATCAGCCCCAGCATTTT. Its translation is CASSRPPNNQPQHF. The rearrangement joins TRBV6-1 to TRBJ1-5, with D unresolved. Trimming stripped 5 bases from V and 3 bases from J, with 11 bases between. The CDR3 is made up of 14 amino acids. Germline loops: CDR1 MNHNS, CDR2 SASEGT.

With regard to this clonotype: Possible read error: a much larger clone is one base away. The chain carries TRBV28 and TRBJ2-3; unclear D gene. The CDR3 sequence is 14 residues long. Germline-derived CDR1 and CDR2 are MDHEN and SYDVKM. In DNA form, the CDR3 reads TGTGCCGGCAGTTTAATGAGGAACACAGATACGCAGTATTTT. Protein product: CAGSLMRNTDTQYF.

The CDR3 region is CASRPLAGQSYEQYF. The DNA of the CDR3 is TGTGCCAGCAGGCCTCTAGCGGGCCAATCCTACGAGCAGTACTTC. This chain connects TRBV6-1 to TRBJ2-7; 8 bases agree with TRBD2. The germline CDR1 and CDR2 sequences are MNHNS and SASEGT. The CDR3 has 15 amino acids. V lost 6 bases to trimming and J lost 1 base; unmatched junction nucleotides: 8.

This chain links TRBV6-1 with TRBJ2-1, with TRBD2 identical over 11 bases. The germline CDR1 and CDR2 sequences are MNHNS and SASEGT. V lost 5 bases to trimming and J lost 7 bases; unmatched junction nucleotides: 7. The CDR3 has 15 residues. In DNA, the CDR3 is TGTGCCAGCAGTCCTCCGGGACTAGCGGCTAATGAGCAGTTCTTC. It yields the protein CASSPPGLAANEQFF.

The gene calls are TRBV28 and TRBJ1-1; weak D call: TRBD1 (6 bases). V gave up 3 bases and J gave up 0 bases, with 17 bases separating them. Germline lookup yields CDR1 MDHEN and CDR2 SYDVKM. CDR3 length: 17 residues. The CDR3 coding sequence is TGTGCCAGCAGTTTTCGGGGGGCGCGTGACATGAACACTGAAGCTTTCTTT. Residues: CASSFRGARDMNTEAFF.

This clonotype was seen a handful of times. The V call is TRBV11-3, the J call TRBJ2-7; a possible D gene is TRBD1 (6 bases). Between the trimmed V and J ends, which lost 3 bases and 0 bases, there was a span of 9 bases. The CDR3 loop spans 14 amino acids. CDR1 SGHNT and CDR2 YENEEA come from the germline V gene. As DNA, the CDR3 is TGTGCCAGCAGCTTTAACAGGGCCTCCTACGAGCAGTACTTC. This sequence encodes CASSFNRASYEQYF.

This clonotype was seen repeatedly, ten times or more. This chain connects TRBV12-3 or TRBV12-4 to TRBJ1-2; 12 positions agree with TRBD1. J was trimmed by 10 bases and V by 3 bases; bases with no gene match: 9. The CDR3 contains 15 residues. The CDR3 sequence: CASSLGQGARGYYTF. For the CDR3, the DNA is TGTGCCAGCAGTTTGGGACAGGGGGCGCGGGGGTACTACACCTTC.

The V and J genes are TRBV30 and TRBJ2-7, with D possibly matching TRBD1 (5 bases). V was pared by 3 bases and J by 4 bases, with 16 bases between. The CDR3 is 14 residues long. The germline V gene has CDR1 GTSNPN and CDR2 SVGIG (reference sequence). CDR3 loop: CAWSDERQFYEQYF. In DNA, the CDR3 is TGTGCCTGGAGCGATGAAAGACAGTTTTACGAGCAGTACTTC.